This T cell receptor (beta chain) is from a study of Graves' ophthalmopathy and Graves' hyperthyroidism. TCR beta CDR3 regions were amplified from RNA transcripts. RT-PCR in the first round used HTBI primers; a second-round multiplex PCR followed. One entry per CDR3 protein results from TCRdb running MiXCR on the multiplex PCR reads. The table lists some 160,000 distinct CDR3 sequences, 39% of them singletons. The germline CDR1 and CDR2 sequences are SGHAT and FQNNGV. The junction had 10 bases not matched to a gene; V was cut back by 5 bases and J by 1 base. The CDR3 is made up of 16 amino acids. This clonotype was seen ten or more times.

The TCR was taken from a man aged 25-45 years with Graves' ophthalmopathy. The sequenced sample consisted of peripheral blood. The genes are TRBV11-2 and TRBJ1-1, with 7 bases that match TRBD1. CDR3 sequence reads: CASSRQGAGGNTEAFF. In DNA, the CDR3 is TGTGCCAGCAGCCGCCAGGGTGCAGGGGGGAACACTGAAGCTTTCTTT.